This TCR beta chain was observed in a study of cytomegalovirus exposure and HLA in healthy donors (dated by TCRdb to about 2017). Notes on the research overall: According to a later analysis, one platform produced both the 110 or so validation repertoires and the 666 repertoires of the first cohort. The study aimed to test whether signatures of past pathogen exposure could be identified by cataloging public T cell receptors. A separate validation cohort of some 130 different subjects was used in addition to the approximately 610-subject first cohort. The study combined high-throughput TCR immunosequencing, statistical association of individual TCRs with disease status, and machine learning to predict cytomegalovirus infection status.

Based on the germline V gene, the CDR1 and CDR2 sequences are SGHRS and YFSETQ. The CDR3 has 17 amino acids, counting the end cysteine and phenylalanine. The only DNA kept is the CDR3, 51 bases in frame from the first base. V is trimmed back by 4 bases and J by 4 bases, and the junction contains 17 bases that no gene match accounts for. Study-wide findings and limitations: In both the original and validation cohorts, the classifier was reported to diagnose cytomegalovirus status with high specificity and sensitivity. Of the cluster scores, about 94% were above 0 in a later analysis, which found that TCRs clustered in the first cohort also tended to co-occur in the 120 validation repertoires. Most TCR sequences were seen in very few donors, while some public TCRs were found in many individuals. A later analysis lacked HLA typing for the validation cohort, so it scored co-occurrence in that cohort across all 110 or so repertoires. A total of 164 TCR beta chains were listed by the study as associated with cytomegalovirus. A few of the identified cytomegalovirus-associated TCR beta chains were confirmed in vitro to be specific for cytomegalovirus antigens. It was suggested by the authors that the approach could potentially be generalized to other disease states and immunological phenotypes.

Concerning this clone: Its antigen remains unidentified. The sample holds no much larger clone one base away, and base qualities are not on file.

Donors formed part of the validation cohort, which comprised 120 subjects and was distinct from the first cohort of fewer than 750 subjects. Library method: the immunoSEQ multiplex PCR assay. Under the source paper's analysis protocol: A statistical classification framework was built to diagnose cytomegalovirus status from the catalog of TCR beta chain sequences. TCRdb took this table from immuneACCESS and kept in-frame rearrangements with V and J called. Such tables lack part of the clones; where checked against another copy, unresolved V genes explain under half of the gap, and the rest is unexplained. That table furnishes V, J and clone size, whereas the DNA furnished D and trimming. The sample contains roughly 75,000 clones, around four fifths of them found a single time. Jointly, the top ten make up about 3% of the sample.

The sample was PBMCs. The sequence was collected from a man aged 25-45 years in good health and CMV-seronegative. The sequence links TRBV5-1 to TRBJ2-7, with 7 central nucleotides matching TRBD1. This receptor has the CDR3 CASSATNKGDSRYEQYF. Read as DNA, the sequence is TGCGCCAGCAGCGCTACAAACAAGGGGGACAGCAGGTACGAGCAGTACTTC.